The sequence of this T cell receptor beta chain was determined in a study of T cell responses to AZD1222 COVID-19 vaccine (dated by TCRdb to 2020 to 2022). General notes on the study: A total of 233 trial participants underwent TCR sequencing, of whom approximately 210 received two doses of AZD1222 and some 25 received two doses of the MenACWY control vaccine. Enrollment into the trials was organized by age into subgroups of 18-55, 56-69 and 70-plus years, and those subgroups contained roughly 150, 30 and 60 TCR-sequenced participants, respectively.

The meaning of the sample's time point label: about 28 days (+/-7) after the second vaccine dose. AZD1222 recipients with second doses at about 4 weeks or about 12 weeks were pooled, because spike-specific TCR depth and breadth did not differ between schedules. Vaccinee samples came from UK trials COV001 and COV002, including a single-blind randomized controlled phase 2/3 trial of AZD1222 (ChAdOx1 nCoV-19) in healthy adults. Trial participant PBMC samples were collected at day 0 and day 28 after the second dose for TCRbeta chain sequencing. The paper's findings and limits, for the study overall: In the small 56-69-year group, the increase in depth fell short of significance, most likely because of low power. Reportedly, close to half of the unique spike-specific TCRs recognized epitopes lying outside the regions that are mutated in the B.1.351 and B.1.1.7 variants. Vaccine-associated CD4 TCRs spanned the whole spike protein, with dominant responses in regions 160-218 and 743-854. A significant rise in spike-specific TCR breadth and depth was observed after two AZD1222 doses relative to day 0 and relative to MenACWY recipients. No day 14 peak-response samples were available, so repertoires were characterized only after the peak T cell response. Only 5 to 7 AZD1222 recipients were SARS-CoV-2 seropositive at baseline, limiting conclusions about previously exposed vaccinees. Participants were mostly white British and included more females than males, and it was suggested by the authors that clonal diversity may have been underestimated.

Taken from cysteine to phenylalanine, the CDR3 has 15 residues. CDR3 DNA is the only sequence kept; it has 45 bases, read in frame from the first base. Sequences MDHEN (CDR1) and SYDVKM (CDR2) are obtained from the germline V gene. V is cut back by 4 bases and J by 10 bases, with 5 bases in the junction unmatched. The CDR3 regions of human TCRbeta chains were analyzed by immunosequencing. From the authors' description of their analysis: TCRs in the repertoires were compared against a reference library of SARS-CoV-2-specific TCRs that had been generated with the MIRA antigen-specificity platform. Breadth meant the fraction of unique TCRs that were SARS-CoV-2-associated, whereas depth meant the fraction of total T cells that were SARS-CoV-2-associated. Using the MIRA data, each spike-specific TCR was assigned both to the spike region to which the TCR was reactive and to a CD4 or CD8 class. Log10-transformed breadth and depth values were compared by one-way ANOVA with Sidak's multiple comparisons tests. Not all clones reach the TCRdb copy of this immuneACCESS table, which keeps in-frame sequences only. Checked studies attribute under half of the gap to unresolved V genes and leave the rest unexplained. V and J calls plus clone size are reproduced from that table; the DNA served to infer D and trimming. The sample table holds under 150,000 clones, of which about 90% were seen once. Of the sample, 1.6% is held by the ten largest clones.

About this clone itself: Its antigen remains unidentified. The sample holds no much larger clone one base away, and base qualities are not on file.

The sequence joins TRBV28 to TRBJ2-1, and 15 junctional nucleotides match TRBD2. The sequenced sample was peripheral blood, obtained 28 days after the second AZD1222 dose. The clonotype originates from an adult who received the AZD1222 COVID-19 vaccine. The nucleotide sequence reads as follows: TGTGCCAGCAGTTGGACTAGCGGGAGGGCTTTGGAGCAGTTCTTC. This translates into CASSWTSGRALEQFF.